This T cell receptor (beta chain) derives from a study of spatial heterogeneity in lung cancer (dated by TCRdb to between 2018 and 2021). Broadly, across the study: Beta-chain transcripts were consistently detected in greater numbers than alpha-chain transcripts, which likely reflected higher beta-chain transcript abundance. In tumor regions, TCR transcript counts showed a strong correlation with a T cell transcriptional module score derived from matched bulk RNA-seq. In the raw uncorrected reads, each unique combination of TCR and UMI appeared more than ten times on average. In non-small cell lung cancer, the study quantitatively compared TCR alpha and beta repertoires across several tumor regions, matched nontumor lung, and blood. Nonsynonymous mutation counts, determined by whole-exome sequencing of tumor tissue, were related to features of the TCR repertoire. Both alpha and beta chains were TCR-sequenced in samples taken at surgery, namely 220 tumor regions, 63 to 70 matched nontumor lung samples and 50 to 60 PBMC samples. The paper as a whole reports these results and caveats: The number of expanded intratumoral alpha and beta TCRs correlated with the tumor nonsynonymous mutation count. TCR-seq coverage of tumor T cells was estimated to be only about 7% for alpha chains and more than 11% for beta chains. The count of ubiquitous expanded TCRs correlated with the count of ubiquitous nonsynonymous mutations, and the count of regional expanded TCRs correlated with the count of regional nonsynonymous mutations. Additional single-cell paired TCR alpha and beta sequencing was considered necessary to confirm, at a functional level, the hypothesis that regional TCRs recognize regional mutations.

Preparation of the library involved 5' RACE. Sequencing was performed on a NextSeq 500. To allow correction of PCR and sequencing errors, the TCR library protocol tagged every TCR cDNA molecule with a unique molecular identifier. The paper's processing steps were these. TCR identification, UMI-based error correction and CDR3 extraction were performed with Decombinator tools. TCRs above a frequency of 2 per 1,000, corresponding to the top 1% of the tumor frequency distribution, were defined as expanded. Expanded tumor TCRs statistically deemed absent (corrected P<0.05) from at least one tumor region were classed as regional, and all other expanded tumor TCRs were classed as ubiquitous. Renyi diversity was computed with the R vegan package after each repertoire had been subsampled 100 times to 5,000 TCRs. CDR3 similarity networks were built from amino acid triplet string-kernel similarity, connecting CDR3s with pairwise similarity above 0.82. The raw public reads went through TCRdb reprocessing: fastp at Q25, MiXCR clone calling, in-frame beta chains kept. Merged by CDR3 protein, the rows form single entries marked with the most common genes and DNA. In this record, the V and J calls reflect TCRdb's handling and not the investigators' own analysis. The sample table shows over 2,000 distinct CDR3 sequences, and 5.5% to 6% are seen once. The ten largest clonotypes hold around 18% of the sample.

The meaning of the sample's time point label: sample taken at primary tumor resection. Samples were obtained from approximately 76 patients with early-stage, untreated non-small cell lung cancer from the lung TRACERx cohort. For TCR sequencing, whole RNA was extracted from tumor and nontumor lung tissue, or from cryopreserved PBMC samples, and no cell sorting was done. Patients were selected for TCR sequencing only if sufficient RNA was available from at least two tumor regions. Before selection, tumor and adjacent nontumor lung specimens were reviewed by a lung pathologist. According to the germline V gene, CDR1 reads MNHEY and CDR2 reads SVGAGI. From cysteine to phenylalanine, the CDR3 is 13 amino acids long. Only CDR3 DNA is held: 39 bases, read in frame from base 1. Compared with germline, V lacks 5 bases and J lacks 9 bases; bases without a gene match: 6. This clonotype was seen many times. The target of this receptor is not known. No clone much larger than this one lies a single base away; base qualities are absent. This beta chain lies outside the target of a library built for alpha chains; its clone size means little.

This chain is built from TRBV6-5 and TRBJ2-1; TRBD1 aligns with 8 central bases. The source material was lung tumor tissue, sampled at surgery. The origin of this receptor is a male donor with early-stage non-small cell lung cancer. The CDR3 in this case is CASSRTGWPEQFF. The sequenced DNA is TGTGCCAGCAGTCGGACAGGGTGGCCTGAGCAGTTCTTC.